The following is a T cell receptor beta chain sequence with its context. CDR3 length equals 18 residues. The V gene's germline CDR1 is GTSNPN and CDR2 SVGIG (reference sequence). The V segment lost 1 base and the J segment 0 bases; nucleotides outside the gene matches: 13. Individuals drawn from approximately 26 US areas were roughly 18 to 95 years old. The assay was immunoSEQ multiplex PCR, and TCRdb's table has in-frame clones only and misses some. Of over 300,000 clones listed, approximately 88% are singletons. These data come from a study of blood T cell repertoires in COVID-19. The TCR comes from a woman between 25 and 40 years old with acute COVID-19. What was sequenced was PBMCs or T cells enriched from blood (not recorded which). V gene TRBV30 combines with J gene TRBJ2-7; 9 nucleotides line up with TRBD2. Here the CDR3 reads CAWSAEERGAAPSYEQYF. The CDR3 nucleotides are TGTGCCTGGAGTGCGGAGGAGCGGGGGGCCGCACCCTCCTACGAGCAGTACTTC.